The present entry profiles one TCR beta chain with its context. Antigen: not known. A clone one base away is much larger, so this may be a read error. Alongside a J-beta primer mix, a sample-barcoded 5' primer served in a second PCR lasting roughly 6 to 11 cycles. TCRdb recomputed calls from the 5' RACE reads with MiXCR, one row per CDR3 protein. Among 800,000 to 950,000 distinct CDR3 sequences listed, around 36% were seen once. The CDR3 has 14 residues. The V end was cut by 4 bases, the J end by 13 bases, with 20 bases between. Germline-derived CDR1 and CDR2 are ENHRY and SYGVKD. The donors, healthy Caucasians from Russia, were aged roughly 6 to 90. The data stem from a study of blood T cells in healthy people across ages. Study summary: About one barcoded beta molecule per two T cells was captured by template switching. General study points: Among T cells, TCR beta diversity per million cells dropped roughly linearly as age rose.

The chain employs TRBV10-3 and TRBJ2-1; tentatively, D is TRBD1 (5 bases). The specimen was blood. The sequence was collected from a man aged 18 to 29 in good health. The CDR3 loop reads CAISAGSGQETQFF. As DNA, the CDR3 is TGTGCCATCAGTGCAGGGTCAGGCCAAGAGACCCAGTTCTTC.